A selection of T cell receptor beta chains follows, all from one sample in a study of control samples from healthy donors and cancer patients. Only in-frame clones appear in the TCRdb table, and some are missing; sequencing was by immunoSEQ multiplex PCR. Of some 150,000 clones listed, 90% to 95% are singletons. The sequenced material came from blood. These receptors were obtained from a woman aged 25 to 39 in good health. The CDR3 runs from the conserved cysteine through the conserved F or W. D genes are given only for firm matches. A row's size may be missing; if present it is once, few, many or a size class.

NA	TRBV27	TRBJ1-6	once	CASSLGSSYNSPLHF	TGTGCCAGCAGTTTGGGAAGCTCCTATAATTCACCCCTCCACTTT
TRBD1	TRBV6-6	TRBJ1-5	few	CASSYDRVNQPQHF	TGTGCCAGCAGTTACGACAGGGTCAATCAGCCCCAGCATTTT
NA	TRBV28	TRBJ2-1	NA	CASRTSYNEQFF	TGTGCCAGCAGGACATCCTACAATGAGCAGTTCTTC
TRBD1	TRBV19	TRBJ1-5	NA	CASKGTGNSNQPQHF	TGTGCCAGTAAGGGGACAGGGAATAGCAATCAGCCCCAGCATTTT
TRBD2	TRBV27	TRBJ2-7	NA	CASSPGLAGTNEQYF	TGTGCCAGCAGTCCGGGACTAGCGGGAACGAACGAGCAGTACTTC
TRBD1	TRBV6-5	TRBJ1-3	NA	CAAQGTGGYGNTIYF	TGTGCCGCCCAGGGGACAGGGGGTTATGGAAACACCATATATTTT
TRBD1	TRBV7-9	TRBJ1-1	NA	CASSSGQGGLNTEAFF	TGTGCCAGCAGCTCGGGACAGGGGGGTTTGAACACTGAAGCTTTCTTT
NA	TRBV28	TRBJ1-2	NA	CASSLEGSNYGYTF	TGTGCCAGCAGTTTGGAGGGATCCAACTATGGCTACACCTTC
TRBD2	TRBV3-1/TRBV3-2	TRBJ2-3	NA	CASSQDLAGGPADTQYF	TGTGCCAGCAGCCAAGATCTCGCGGGGGGGCCCGCAGATACGCAGTATTTT
TRBD1	TRBV24-1	TRBJ2-7	NA	CATSDDRGSSYEQYF	TGTGCCACCAGTGATGACAGGGGAAGCTCCTACGAGCAGTACTTC
TRBD1	TRBV28	TRBJ1-1	NA	CASSPATGVTEAFF	TGTGCCAGCAGTCCAGCGACAGGGGTGACTGAAGCTTTCTTT
NA	TRBV24-1	TRBJ1-5	NA	CATSDLDSQPQHF	TGTGCCACCAGTGATCTAGACAGTCAGCCCCAGCATTTT
NA	TRBV9	TRBJ1-5	few	CASSVGAGGNQPQHF	TGTGCCAGCAGCGTAGGGGCGGGGGGCAATCAGCCCCAGCATTTT
TRBD1	TRBV19	TRBJ1-2	NA	CASSTGQGHGYTF	TGTGCCAGTAGTACGGGACAGGGGCATGGCTACACCTTC
TRBD2	TRBV6-2/TRBV6-3	TRBJ2-1	NA	CASSYSGLAGVSYNEQFF	TGTGCCAGCAGTTACTCCGGACTAGCGGGAGTCTCCTACAATGAGCAGTTCTTC
TRBD2	TRBV5-4	TRBJ2-5	NA	CASSRDYQYQETQYF	TGTGCCAGCAGCAGGGACTATCAGTACCAAGAGACCCAGTACTTC
TRBD1	TRBV19	TRBJ1-2	NA	CASTRTGADGYTF	TGTGCCAGTACCCGGACAGGGGCCGATGGCTACACCTTC